This T cell receptor (beta chain) was obtained from a study of control samples from healthy donors and cancer patients. This table comes from immunoSEQ multiplex PCR, and its TCRdb copy is limited to in-frame clones, with some not included. The sample has about 190,000 clones; approximately 92% are singletons. Germline CDR1 and CDR2: KGHSH and LQKENI. The CDR3 is 17 amino acids. V shed 3 bases and J 0 bases; nucleotides not matched to a gene: 8. A few counts support this clone. The sample taken for sequencing was blood. This chain links TRBV18 with TRBJ1-5; 7 bases are shared with TRBD1. The receptor was derived from a man between 18 and 35 years old in good health. This CDR3 is CASSPSTGSFSNQPQHF. CDR3 in DNA: TGTGCCAGCTCACCCTCGACAGGGTCTTTTAGCAATCAGCCCCAGCATTTT.